This T cell receptor beta chain was identified during a study of T-cell reconstitution after alpha-beta-depleted transplantation in children. For TCRbeta, the library was prepared with unique molecular identifiers. Using its own MiXCR run on the PCR reads, TCRdb lists one record per CDR3 protein. The sample records about 610,000 distinct CDR3 sequences, 8% to 11% being singletons. The sequence was obtained from a human donor who donated a stem cell graft to a child with acute myeloid leukemia. The specimen was PBMCs from the stem cell graft donor, collected from the stem cell graft.

The CDR3 DNA is TGTGCCACCAGTGATACCCGCCCGGCTAGACAAGAGACCCAGTACTTC. This encodes CATSDTRPARQETQYF. V and J are TRBV24-1 and TRBJ2-5; the D is unclear. Germline CDR1 KGHDR, CDR2 SFDVKD. V was pared by 3 bases and J by 2 bases, with 15 bases between. The CDR3 is 16 amino acids.